Below are 27 T cell receptor beta chains sequenced from a single sample in a study of chronic HIV infection and antiretroviral therapy. TCRdb reprocessed the 5' RACE reads with MiXCR, giving one entry per CDR3 protein. The repertoire holds 30,000 to 35,000 distinct CDR3 sequences, with roughly 8.7% as singletons. The sequencing sample was made of peripheral blood. All receptors derive from an adult who had HIV and had not received antiretroviral therapy, or was an uninfected healthy control (not recorded which).

Many counts were recorded for this clonotype. The V gene is TRBV20-1, the J gene TRBJ1-5; D unresolved. Trimming took off 4 bases at V and 11 bases at J, with 18 bases between the two ends. Germline assignment: CDR1 DFQATT and CDR2 SNEGSKA (reference sequence). The CDR3 length is 13 residues. CDR3 region: CSATHGSPRTQHF. Here the CDR3 DNA reads TGCAGTGCTACCCATGGTTCTCCAAGAACCCAGCATTTT.

This clonotype has at least ten counts. The chain recombines TRBV6-2 or TRBV6-3 with TRBJ1-5; D is undetermined. Trimming pared 0 bases from V and 0 bases from J, leaving 6 bases between. Per the germline V gene, CDR1 is MNHEY and CDR2 is SVGEGT. The CDR3 extends over 15 amino acids. CDR3 DNA: TGTGCCAGCAGTTACTCCCAGAATAGCAATCAGCCCCAGCATTTT. Its translation is CASSYSQNSNQPQHF.

This clonotype was recorded at least ten times. The chain has TRBV10-3 and TRBJ2-7; D not certain. The length of the CDR3 is 13 residues. CDR1 and CDR2 (germline): ENHRY, SYGVKD. The V end was cut by 0 bases, the J end by 7 bases, with 10 bases between. CDR3 amino acids: CAISESLGWEQYF. The CDR3 region has the DNA TGTGCCATCAGTGAGTCGTTGGGGTGGGAGCAGTACTTC.

This clonotype was observed a few times. The chain joins TRBV12-3 or TRBV12-4 to TRBJ1-1, with a tentative D call TRBD1 (5 bases). CDR3 length: 14 amino acids. V shed 1 base and J shed 5 bases, with 11 bases lying between them. The CDR3 region has the DNA TGTGCCAGCAGTTTAGGGGGACCGGGTACTGAAGCTTTCTTT. It is translated as CASSLGGPGTEAFF.

The rearrangement joins TRBV29-1 to TRBJ1-1; no definite D call. Trimming removed 6 bases from V and 5 bases from J, with 16 bases in between. Germline V gene sequence: CDR1 SQVTM, CDR2 ANQGSEA. This CDR3 comprises 13 residues. The CDR3 protein is CSVAPYGETEAFF. CDR3 in DNA: TGCAGCGTGGCCCCCTACGGGGAGACTGAAGCTTTCTTT.

The V and J genes are TRBV20-1 and TRBJ2-5; 14 positions agree with TRBD2. The V gene end was trimmed by 6 bases and the J gene end by 5 bases; junction bases not matched to a gene: 8. This CDR3 is 15 amino acids long. CDR1 is DFQATT, CDR2 SNEGSKA, per germline (reference sequence). CDR3 sequence: CSALGTSGRLETQYF. In DNA form, the CDR3 reads TGCAGTGCCTTAGGGACTAGCGGGAGATTGGAGACCCAGTACTTC.

Ten or more counts support this clonotype. The chain links TRBV6-1 to TRBJ2-5; D perhaps matches TRBD1 (6 bases). Trimming pared 5 bases from V and 1 base from J, leaving 14 bases between. Per the germline V gene, CDR1 is MNHNS and CDR2 is SASEGT. The CDR3 length is 15 residues. The CDR3 loop reads CASSPPTGSQETQYF. Written as DNA, the CDR3 is TGTGCCAGCAGTCCGCCTACAGGGTCCCAAGAGACCCAGTACTTC.

The chain links TRBV29-1 to TRBJ2-5; D gene ambiguous. The CDR3 runs to 12 residues. CDR1 is SQVTM, CDR2 ANQGSEA, per germline. V was cut by 2 bases and J by 2 bases, with 6 bases left in between. CDR3 sequence reads: CSVERVQETQYF. The CDR3 DNA reads as TGCAGCGTTGAAAGGGTGCAAGAGACCCAGTACTTC.

Regarding this clonotype: One junction end does not reproduce the germline sequence, and a read error may be involved. This chain connects TRBV29-1 to TRBJ2-5; D is unresolved. CDR1 is SQVTM, CDR2 ANQGSEA, per germline. The CDR3 spans 14 residues. The CDR3 DNA sequence: TGCAGAGTTGAATCCGTGGCGGATGAAGAGACCCAGTACTTC. As protein: CRVESVADEETQYF.

This clonotype was recorded many times. The chain links TRBV25-1 to TRBJ2-7; D unclear. This CDR3 comprises 11 residues. Trimming shortened V by 6 bases and J by 6 bases, and 9 bases separated the two germline ends. CDR1 and CDR2 from the germline V gene are MGHDK and SYGVNS. CDR3 residues: CASRLGSEQYF. For the CDR3, the DNA is TGTGCCAGCAGATTAGGATCCGAGCAGTACTTC.

This clonotype was detected ten times or more. The J gene is TRBJ1-5, the V gene TRBV5-1; 9 bases align to TRBD1. Losses at the gene ends were 0 bases for V and 5 bases for J; bases not matched to a gene: 3. This CDR3 has 15 amino acids. The germline V gene encodes CDR1 SGHRS and CDR2 YFSETQ. The CDR3 loop is CASSLGDRVDQPQHF. CDR3 sequence (DNA): TGCGCCAGCAGCTTGGGGGACAGGGTTGATCAGCCCCAGCATTTT. Combining the CDR3 with reference TRBV5-1 and TRBJ1-5 gives the whole variable domain KAGVTQTPRYLIKTRGQQVTLSCSPISGHRSVSWYQQTPGQGLQFLFEYFSETQRNKGNFPGRFSGRQFSNSRSEMNVSTLELGDSALYLCASSLGDRVDQPQHFGDGTRLSIL.

This clonotype appeared many times. V and J are TRBV27 and TRBJ2-5, with D perhaps matching TRBD1 (5 bases). V gave up 6 bases and J gave up 2 bases, with 13 bases separating them. CDR1 MNHEY and CDR2 SMNVEV come from the germline V gene (reference sequence). CDR3 length equals 14 residues. DNA of the CDR3: TGTGCCAGCAGCCTCGACAGAGATCAAGAGACCCAGTACTTC. Protein product: CASSLDRDQETQYF.

This clonotype was seen only a few times. The rearrangement joins TRBV15 to TRBJ2-1; the D gene is possibly TRBD1 (6 bases). Germline CDR1 LNHNV, CDR2 YYDKDF (reference sequence). V lost 1 base and J 10 bases, leaving 11 bases between the germline ends. The CDR3 contains 13 residues. The CDR3 loop is CATSRVQGREQFF. For the CDR3, the DNA is TGTGCCACCAGCAGAGTACAGGGTAGGGAGCAGTTCTTC.

This clonotype was counted ten times or more. V is TRBV28 and J is TRBJ1-2, with TRBD1 matching 8 bases. This CDR3 spans 14 amino acids. The trim removed 6 bases at V and 8 bases at J, leaving 11 bases unmatched. CDR1 is MDHEN, CDR2 SYDVKM, per germline. CDR3 DNA sequence: TGTGCCAGCAGATCGGGACAGGCCGCCCGGGGCTACACCTTC. Its translation: CASRSGQAARGYTF.

V is TRBV6-2 or TRBV6-3 and J is TRBJ1-4; D is possibly TRBD1 (5 bases). Germline V gene sequence: CDR1 MNHEY, CDR2 SVGEGT. V shed 7 bases and J shed 0 bases, with 18 bases lying between them. This CDR3 region has 17 residues. The CDR3 coding sequence is TGTGCCAGCACACTAAGGGGATCGGAATCAACTAATGAAAAACTGTTTTTT. It encodes CASTLRGSESTNEKLFF.

This clonotype showed up many times. The chain has TRBV4-1 and TRBJ2-7, with D hard to call. Germline V gene lookup returns CDR1 MGHRA and CDR2 YSYEKL. This CDR3 region has 15 residues. Trimming took 3 bases from V and 2 from J, leaving 14 bases between them. For the CDR3, the DNA is TGCGCCAGCAGCCACTGGACGGAGTCACCCTACGAGCAGTACTTC. It is translated as CASSHWTESPYEQYF.

The J gene is TRBJ2-3, the V gene TRBV20-1; TRBD2 matches at 10 bases. CDR1 and CDR2 from the germline V gene are DFQATT and SNEGSKA (reference sequence). The CDR3 sequence is 14 residues long. With V trimmed by 3 bases and J by 4 bases, 4 bases remained unmatched. DNA of the CDR3: TGCAGTGCTAGGACTAGCGGGCGCGCAGATACGCAGTATTTT. The encoded protein is CSARTSGRADTQYF.

At least ten counts were recorded for this clonotype. CDR3 nucleotide sequence: TGCGCCAGCAGCTTCCTGGGGGACAGCTACGAGCAGTACTTC. Protein: CASSFLGDSYEQYF. The chain uses TRBV5-1 and TRBJ2-7; 7 nucleotides align to TRBD1. V was clipped by 2 bases and J by 3 bases; unmatched bases: 5. CDR3 length equals 14 residues. Looked up from germline, CDR1 is SGHRS and CDR2 is YFSETQ.

V and J are TRBV19 and TRBJ2-2; 8 bases line up with TRBD2. J was trimmed by 5 bases and V by 5 bases; bases with no gene match: 7. The CDR3 runs to 15 residues. CDR1 LNHDA and CDR2 SQIVND come from the germline V gene (reference sequence). In nucleotides, the CDR3 is TGTGCCAGTAGTTGGAGCGGGAGAGGAACCGGGGAGCTGTTTTTT. Its translation: CASSWSGRGTGELFF.

This clonotype was seen more than once but under ten times. V and J are TRBV10-3 and TRBJ2-2; possibly TRBD2 for D (5 bases). The germline gives CDR1 ENHRY, CDR2 SYGVKD. Deletions cut 1 base from V and 5 bases from J, with 8 bases between. The CDR3 contains 14 residues. DNA of the CDR3: TGTGCCATCAGTGAGTTGGGCGGGACCGGGGAGCTGTTTTTT. Protein product: CAISELGGTGELFF.

This rearrangement joins TRBV27 to TRBJ2-1, with 12 bases matching TRBD2. V shed 8 bases and J 6 bases; nucleotides not matched to a gene: 5. The CDR3 spans 14 residues. The germline gives CDR1 MNHEY, CDR2 SMNVEV (reference sequence). CDR3 protein: CASGGLAGRNEQFF. The CDR3 nucleotides are TGTGCCAGCGGGGGACTAGCGGGTCGCAATGAGCAGTTCTTC.

This chain joins TRBV20-1 and TRBJ1-3; D not certain. V was shortened by 3 bases and J by 2 bases, with 8 bases between the two germline ends. The germline V gene encodes CDR1 DFQATT and CDR2 SNEGSKA (reference sequence). The CDR3 is 13 residues long. CDR3 region: CSASKRPGNTIYF. The CDR3 coding sequence is TGCAGTGCTAGTAAGAGGCCTGGAAACACCATATATTTT.

The CDR3 DNA is TGCGCCAGCAAAGGCAGCTTGAACACTGAAGCTTTCTTT. Its protein is CASKGSLNTEAFF. The chain combines TRBV5-1 with TRBJ1-1; unclear D gene. Germline CDR1 is SGHRS and CDR2 is YFSETQ. V was trimmed by 6 bases and J by 0 bases, leaving 9 bases between them. This CDR3 is 13 amino acids long.

The rearrangement links TRBV12-5 to TRBJ1-6, with TRBD1 identical over 8 bases. The J segment lost 7 bases and the V segment lost 10 bases, leaving 9 bases of the junction unmatched. The CDR3 loop spans 14 amino acids. Germline loops: CDR1 LGHNT, CDR2 FRNRAP. The CDR3 DNA follows: TGTGCTACCAACCAGGGACAGGAAAATTCACCCCTCCACTTT. Translation gives CATNQGQENSPLHF.

A remark on this clonotype: This sequence may be a read error, since a much larger clone differs from it by one base. The genes are TRBV10-3 and TRBJ1-2, with 7 bases matching TRBD1. The CDR3 covers 14 residues. Germline CDR1 ENHRY, CDR2 SYGVKD. This CDR3 reads CAISPGTANYGDTF. CDR3 bases: TGTGCCATCAGTCCCGGGACAGCTAACTATGGCGACACCTTC.

The chain has TRBV10-3 and TRBJ2-3, with D tentatively TRBD2 (5 bases). The CDR3 covers 13 residues. Germline CDR1 and CDR2: ENHRY and SYGVKD. V gave up 6 bases and J gave up 2 bases, with 9 bases separating them. The CDR3 DNA reads as TGTGCCATCAGCGGGATTTCCACAGATACGCAGTATTTT. Translating gives CAISGISTDTQYF.

This clonotype was observed a few times. The gene calls are TRBV11-2 and TRBJ2-5; D might be TRBD1 (6 bases). The CDR3 is 12 amino acids. Trimming left V 3 bases short and J 9 bases short, with 11 bases between. Germline CDR1 reads SGHAT; CDR2 reads FQNNGV. The CDR3 here is CASSLDSGAQYF. In DNA form, the CDR3 reads TGTGCCAGCAGCTTGGACAGTGGGGCCCAGTACTTC.